A selection of T cell receptor beta chains follows, all from one sample in a study of cytomegalovirus exposure and HLA in healthy donors. The data were produced by immunoSEQ multiplex PCR, yet TCRdb's version contains in-frame clones alone and is incomplete. The profile shows 220,000 or so clones, approximately 79% of them singletons. Input material: PBMCs. The receptors derive from a man in his fifties in good health and CMV-seronegative. CDR3s include the opening cysteine and the closing phenylalanine or tryptophan. The D gene is left open where the match is weak. Some rows mark clone size as missing; the rest say once, few, many or name a class of expanded clone.

TRBV9	TRBJ2-1	.	TRBD2	TGTGCCAGCAGCTTTAGGACTAGCGGGATAAATGAGCAGTTCTTC	CASSFRTSGINEQFF
TRBV19	TRBJ2-1	.	TRBD2	TGTGCCAGTCACCCCTGGACTAGCGGGAGGGCGGGTGAGCAGTTCTTC	CASHPWTSGRAGEQFF
TRBV18	TRBJ1-1	once	.	TGTGCCAGCTCACCGCTCGGTAACGATAACACTGAAGCTTTCTTT	CASSPLGNDNTEAFF
TRBV7-9	TRBJ2-1	.	TRBD2	TGTGCCAGCACCACTAGCGGGGTCCCTCCCTCGGAGCAGTTCTTC	CASTTSGVPPSEQFF
TRBV9	TRBJ1-4	.	TRBD1	TGTGCCAGCAGCGTAGCTACGAGGGACAGGGGTGAGGAAAAACTGTTTTTT	CASSVATRDRGEEKLFF
TRBV29-1	TRBJ1-1	.	.	TGCAGCGTTGTCCAGGACTCGAACACTGAAGCTTTCTTT	CSVVQDSNTEAFF
TRBV19	TRBJ1-5	.	TRBD1	TGTGCCAGTAGTCCCGGGACAGCCGAGGGGGGTCAGCCCCAGCATTTT	CASSPGTAEGGQPQHF
TRBV5-1	TRBJ2-3	.	TRBD2	TGCGCCAGCAGCTTGATGGCTAGCGGGAGCGCAGATACGCAGTATTTT	CASSLMASGSADTQYF
TRBV5-1	TRBJ1-3	.	.	TGCGCCAGCAGCTTGGCAGGGGTCGAAGGAAACACCATATATTTT	CASSLAGVEGNTIYF
TRBV4-1	TRBJ2-7	.	TRBD1	TGCGCCAGCAGCTTCAACCGGGACAGGGGCGAGCAGTACTTC	CASSFNRDRGEQYF
TRBV7-3	TRBJ2-2	.	.	TGTGCCAGCAGCTTATACGAGCGGAGCACCGGGGAGCTGTTTTTT	CASSLYERSTGELFF
TRBV5-1	TRBJ2-5	.	TRBD1	TGCGCCAGCAGCGAACAGGGGGCAGAGACCCAGTACTTC	CASSEQGAETQYF
TRBV9	TRBJ2-7	.	TRBD2	TGTGCCAGCAGCCCCCCTGAGGGACTAGCGTCCGAGCAGTACTTC	CASSPPEGLASEQYF
TRBV4-1	TRBJ2-5	.	.	TGCGCCAGCAGCCTAGACGGGAAAGAGACCCAGTACTTC	CASSLDGKETQYF
TRBV5-4	TRBJ2-3	.	TRBD1	TGTGCCAGCAGCACCCAGGGGGCGCGGGGAGATACGCAGTATTTT	CASSTQGARGDTQYF
TRBV7-9	TRBJ2-5	once	.	TGTGCCAGCAGCTTAGGGGCCAGGGGGAGGGAGACCCAGTACTTC	CASSLGARGRETQYF
TRBV11-2	TRBJ1-2	.	TRBD1	TGTGCCAGCAGCTTAGATCCGAACAGGGGGCCTAACTATGGCTACACCTTC	CASSLDPNRGPNYGYTF
TRBV27	TRBJ2-4	.	TRBD1	TGTGCCAGCAGTTTGGGACAGGGGCGCCCCCAGGCCAAAAACATTCAGTACTTC	CASSLGQGRPQAKNIQYF
TRBV5-5	TRBJ2-2	few	.	TGTGCCAGCACCGCTCCGAGCACCGGGGAGCTGTTTTTT	CASTAPSTGELFF
TRBV6-4	TRBJ2-1	.	TRBD2	TGTGCCAGCAGTGTGTCGCCAGCGGGGACGAACAATGAGCAGTTCTTC	CASSVSPAGTNNEQFF
TRBV27	TRBJ2-3	.	TRBD1	TGTGCCAGCGGCCGGGACAGGGCTACAGATACGCAGTATTTT	CASGRDRATDTQYF
TRBV7-2	TRBJ2-2	.	TRBD2	TGTGCCAGCAGCCCTAGCGGGACGAACACCGGGGAGCTGTTTTTT	CASSPSGTNTGELFF
TRBV7-9	TRBJ2-1	once	TRBD2	TGTGCCAGCAGCTCGACTAGCGGGAAATTTGAGCAGTTCTTC	CASSSTSGKFEQFF